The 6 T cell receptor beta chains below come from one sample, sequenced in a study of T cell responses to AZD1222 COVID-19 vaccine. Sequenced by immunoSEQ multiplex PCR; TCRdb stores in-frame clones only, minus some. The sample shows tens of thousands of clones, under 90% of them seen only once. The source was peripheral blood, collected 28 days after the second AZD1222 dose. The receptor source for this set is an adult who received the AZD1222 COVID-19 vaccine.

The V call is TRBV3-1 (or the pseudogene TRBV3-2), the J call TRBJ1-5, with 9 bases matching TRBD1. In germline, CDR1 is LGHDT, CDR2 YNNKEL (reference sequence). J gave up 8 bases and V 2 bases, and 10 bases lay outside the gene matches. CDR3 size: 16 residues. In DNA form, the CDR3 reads TGTGCCAGCAGCCAAAGCACGACAGGGGGTATTAAGCCCCAGCATTTT. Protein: CASSQSTTGGIKPQHF.

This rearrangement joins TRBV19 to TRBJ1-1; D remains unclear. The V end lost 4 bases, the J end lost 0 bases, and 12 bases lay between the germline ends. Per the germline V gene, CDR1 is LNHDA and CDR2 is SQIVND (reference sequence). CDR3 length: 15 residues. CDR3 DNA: TGTGCCAGTAGTACCTGGGCCAATATGAACACTGAAGCTTTCTTT. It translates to CASSTWANMNTEAFF.

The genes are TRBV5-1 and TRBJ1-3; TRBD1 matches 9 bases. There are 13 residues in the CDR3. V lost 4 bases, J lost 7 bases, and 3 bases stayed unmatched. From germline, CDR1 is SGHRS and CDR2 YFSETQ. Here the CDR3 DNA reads TGCGCCAGCAGCCCGACAGGGGGTAACACCATATATTTT. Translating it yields CASSPTGGNTIYF. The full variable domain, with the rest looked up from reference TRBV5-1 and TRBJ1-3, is KAGVTQTPRYLIKTRGQQVTLSCSPISGHRSVSWYQQTPGQGLQFLFEYFSETQRNKGNFPGRFSGRQFSNSRSEMNVSTLELGDSALYLCASSPTGGNTIYFGEGSWLTVV.

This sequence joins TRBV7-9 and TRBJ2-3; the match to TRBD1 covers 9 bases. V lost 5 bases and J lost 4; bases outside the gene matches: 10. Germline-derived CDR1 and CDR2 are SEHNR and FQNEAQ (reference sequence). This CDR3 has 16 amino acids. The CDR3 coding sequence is TGTGCCAGCAGCATACGGACAGGGGCAACAGCAGATACGCAGTATTTT. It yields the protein CASSIRTGATADTQYF.

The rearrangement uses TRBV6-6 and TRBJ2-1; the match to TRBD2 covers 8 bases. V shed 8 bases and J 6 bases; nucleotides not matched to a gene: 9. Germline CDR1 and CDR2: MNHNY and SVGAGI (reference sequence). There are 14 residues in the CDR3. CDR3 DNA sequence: TGTGCCAGCGCCGGGACTAGGGTTTCCAATGAGCAGTTCTTC. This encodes CASAGTRVSNEQFF.

Here the CDR3 DNA reads TGTGCCAGCAGGGGGGGACCCTCCGCAGATACGCAGTATTTT. Amino acids: CASRGGPSADTQYF. The rearrangement links TRBV6-5 to TRBJ2-3; perhaps TRBD2 as D (6 bases). The germline V gene has CDR1 MNHEY and CDR2 SVGAGI. Between the trimmed V and J ends, which lost 6 bases and 4 bases, there was a span of 14 bases. This CDR3 is 14 amino acids long.